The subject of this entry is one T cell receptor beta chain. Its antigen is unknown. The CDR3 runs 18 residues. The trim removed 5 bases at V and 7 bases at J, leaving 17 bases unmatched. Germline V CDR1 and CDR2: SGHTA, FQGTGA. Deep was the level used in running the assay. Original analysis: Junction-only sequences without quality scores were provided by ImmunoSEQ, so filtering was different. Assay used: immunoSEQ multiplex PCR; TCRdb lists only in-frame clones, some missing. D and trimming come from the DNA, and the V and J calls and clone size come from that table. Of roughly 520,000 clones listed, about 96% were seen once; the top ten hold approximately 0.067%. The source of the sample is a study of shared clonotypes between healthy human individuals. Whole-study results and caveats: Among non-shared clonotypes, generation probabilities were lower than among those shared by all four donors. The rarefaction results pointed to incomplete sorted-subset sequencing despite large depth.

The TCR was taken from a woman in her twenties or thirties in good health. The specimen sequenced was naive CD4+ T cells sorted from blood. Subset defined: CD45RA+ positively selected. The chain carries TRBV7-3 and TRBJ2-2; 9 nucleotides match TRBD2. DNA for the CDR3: TGTGCCAGCAGCCCCATGGGGGGCGGGAGGGCCGCGAACGGGGAGCTGTTTTTT. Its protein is CASSPMGGGRAANGELFF.